This section outlines one T cell receptor beta chain sequence together with its context. The antigen is unknown. Repertoires were generated with immunoSEQ multiplex PCR, while TCRdb's copy carries only in-frame clones and drops some. This repertoire shows about 140,000 clones, roughly 89% found once; its top ten account for around 5%. This sample is part of a study of Ad26.COV2.S vaccination and SARS-CoV-2 variants. Study results and limitations: The study found similar non-spike TCR breadth in vaccine and placebo recipients. The TCR-based breadth and depth measures might underestimate overall T cell responses.

The sample in question was peripheral blood, obtained after recovery from COVID-19. The sequence came from a human donor who had recovered from COVID-19.

CDR3 bases: TGTGCTAGTCTATTAAGCACTGAAGCTTTCTTT. It encodes CASLLSTEAFF. The chain has TRBV12-5 and TRBJ1-1; D is unclear. Germline V lookup: CDR1 LGHNT, CDR2 FRNRAP. The CDR3 is made up of 11 amino acids. The ends were cut back, 8 bases at V and 4 bases at J, with 8 bases in the middle.